This TCR beta chain was recovered during a study of T cell responses to AZD1222 COVID-19 vaccine. As to this clone: Antigen unknown.

CDR3 length: 16 amino acids. Germline loops: CDR1 SGHDN, CDR2 FVKESK. J lost 3 bases, V lost 2 bases, and 10 bases had no gene match. Study observations and caveats: In a largely white British group with more females than males, clonal diversity was possibly underestimated. Regions 160-218 and 743-854 held dominance among vaccine-associated CD4 TCRs, which spanned spike.

The table came from immunoSEQ multiplex PCR; TCRdb's copy has only in-frame clones and leaves some out. The table includes under 200,000 clones, approximately 90% detected once. This chain joins TRBV14 and TRBJ2-7, with 7 bases fitting TRBD2. Sequences were derived from peripheral blood, sampled on day 0 of AZD1222 vaccination. The sequence derives from an adult in good health. CDR3 sequence (DNA): TGTGCCAGCAGCCAAAGTACTAGCGCAAACTACTACGAGCAGTACTTC. Translated, it gives CASSQSTSANYYEQYF.